What follows are 11 T cell receptor beta chains derived from one specimen sequenced in a study of molecular identifiers for immune sequencing clone quantification. TCRdb ran MiXCR on the PCR reads and lists one entry per CDR3 protein. The table shows around 100,000 distinct CDR3 sequences, with about 35% occurring only once. Sequencing was performed on naive CD8+ T cells from blood, with Jurkat cell RNA spiked in. Stated subset: FACS-sorted CD8+CD4-CCR7+CD45RA+ naive T cells. The receptor source for this set is a human donor in good health. Some libraries in this study had Jurkat cell RNA spiked in.

This clonotype was counted ten times or more. CDR3: CASSQFFGLADNEQFF. Here the CDR3 DNA reads TGTGCCAGCAGCCAATTTTTTGGACTAGCGGACAATGAGCAGTTCTTC. The V call is TRBV4-2, the J call TRBJ2-1, with TRBD2 matching over 10 bases. The CDR3 length is 16 residues. Trimming at V came to 2 bases and at J to 5 bases, leaving 6 bases not matched to a gene. Germline lookup yields CDR1 LGHNA and CDR2 YNFKEQ.

The chain uses TRBV20-1 and TRBJ2-7; the match to TRBD2 covers 16 bases. V was clipped by 4 bases and J by 4 bases; unmatched bases: 13. Germline CDR1 is DFQATT and CDR2 is SNEGSKA (reference sequence). This CDR3 comprises 18 residues. CDR3 in DNA: TGCAGTGCTAAGGGCCCGGGACTAGCGGGAGGGCCCACGTACGAGCAGTACTTC. Amino acid sequence: CSAKGPGLAGGPTYEQYF.

In regard to this clonotype: This may arise from a read error, as a much more abundant clone is one base away. The V call is TRBV7-6, the J call TRBJ2-7, with D tentatively TRBD1 or TRBD2 (6 bases each). Germline loops: CDR1 SGHVS, CDR2 FNYEAQ. CDR3 length equals 14 residues. V lost 1 base, J lost 8 bases, and 15 bases lay in between. The CDR3 DNA is TGTGCCAGCAGCTTAGTCGCAGGAGGGGACAAGCAGTACTTC. Translated: CASSLVAGGDKQYF. Full variable domain (outside the CDR3, taken from reference TRBV7-6 and TRBJ2-7): GAGVSQSPRYKVTKRGQDVALRCDPISGHVSLYWYRQALGQGPEFLTYFNYEAQQDKSGLPNDRFSAERPEGSISTLTIQRTEQRDSAMYRCASSLVAGGDKQYFGPGTRLTVT.

The V gene is TRBV4-3, the J gene TRBJ2-1; D may match TRBD1 or TRBD2 (5 bases each). V dropped 0 bases and J dropped 6 bases, with 12 bases sitting between them. Germline V lookup: CDR1 LGHNA, CDR2 YSLEER. The CDR3 consists of 15 residues. As DNA, the CDR3 is TGCGCCAGCAGCCAAGACTGGGGGAACGGCAATGAGCAGTTCTTC. Its protein product is CASSQDWGNGNEQFF.

In its sample, this clonotype was seen many times. V and J are TRBV28 and TRBJ2-5, with TRBD2 as a possible D gene (6 bases). CDR1 is MDHEN and CDR2 is SYDVKM in the germline V gene. CDR3 length equals 13 residues. Trimming stripped 3 bases from V and 5 bases from J, with 10 bases between. In DNA, the CDR3 is TGTGCCAGCAGTTTTGCGGGGCAGGAGACCCAGTACTTC. It specifies CASSFAGQETQYF.

There are many counts of this clonotype. The chain couples TRBV29-1 to TRBJ2-2; D call uncertain. This CDR3 spans 12 amino acids. Trimming left V 4 bases short and J 1 base short, with 4 bases between. Germline V gene lookup returns CDR1 SQVTM and CDR2 ANQGSEA. The CDR3 spells CSVALNTGELFF. CDR3 DNA sequence: TGCAGCGTTGCTCTGAACACCGGGGAGCTGTTTTTT.

Only a few counts were recorded for this clonotype. V is TRBV2 and J is TRBJ2-3; D ambiguous. The ends were cut back, 3 bases at V and 4 bases at J, with 2 bases in the middle. The CDR3 is 11 amino acids. Germline CDR1 is SNHLY and CDR2 is FYNNEI. The CDR3: CASSDADTQYF. In nucleotides, the CDR3 is TGTGCCAGCAGTGACGCAGATACGCAGTATTTT.

This clonotype appeared many times. The gene calls are TRBV27 and TRBJ1-1; D is uncertain. The V gene's germline CDR1 is MNHEY and CDR2 SMNVEV (reference sequence). Trimming removed 3 bases at V and 2 bases at J, with 7 bases between. The CDR3 has 13 residues. The CDR3 protein is CASSFGQNTEAFF. The CDR3 bases are TGTGCCAGCAGTTTTGGCCAAAACACTGAAGCTTTCTTT.

Turning to this clonotype: An end of the junction does not agree with germline; a read error may underlie this. The chain combines TRBV20-1 with TRBJ2-1, with 13 nucleotides matching TRBD2. CDR1 DFQATT and CDR2 SNEGSKA come from the germline V gene (reference sequence). This CDR3 is built from 14 residues. CDR3 amino acids: CSARVLAGGYEQFF. The DNA of the CDR3 is TGCAGTGCGAGAGTACTAGCGGGAGGGTATGAGCAGTTCTTC.

This chain links TRBV6-5 with TRBJ2-5; no reliable D call. This CDR3 region has 15 residues. Trimming took 7 bases from V and 3 from J, leaving 18 bases between them. Germline CDR1 MNHEY, CDR2 SVGAGI. The CDR3 region has the DNA TGTGCCAGCAAGCCCCAGACCACACCCGAAGAGACCCAGTACTTC. Translating gives CASKPQTTPEETQYF.

This clonotype was detected many times. The chain has TRBV6-5 and TRBJ1-5, with TRBD1 matching 8 bases. The CDR3 runs to 14 residues. Germline values: CDR1 MNHEY, CDR2 SVGAGI. Trimming at V came to 5 bases and at J to 6 bases, leaving 6 bases not matched to a gene. For the CDR3, the DNA is TGTGCCAGCAGTACCGAGACAGGGGTTCAGCCCCAGCATTTT. Protein sequence: CASSTETGVQPQHF.